Shown below are 25 T cell receptor beta chains from a single sample sequenced in a study of shared clonotypes between healthy human individuals. Repertoires were generated with immunoSEQ multiplex PCR, while TCRdb's copy carries only in-frame clones and drops some. The sample carries about 450,000 clones, 70% to 80% recorded once. The material sequenced was PBMCs. These TCRs come from a woman in her forties in good health. Some clones in this sample may be carry-over from other donors' samples.

This clone has a handful of counts. This chain uses TRBV5-4 with TRBJ2-1, with 7 bases aligning to TRBD2. CDR1 is SGHNT and CDR2 is YYREEE in the germline V gene (reference sequence). With V trimmed by 0 bases and J by 9 bases, 12 bases remained unmatched. The CDR3 is 16 amino acids. Here the CDR3 DNA reads TGTGCCAGCAGCTTGGAAGGGCCGGGAGGTAGAGGTGAGCAGTTCTTC. This translates into CASSLEGPGGRGEQFF. Complete variable domain (other parts from reference TRBV5-4 and TRBJ2-1): ETGVTQSPTHLIKTRGQQVTLRCSSQSGHNTVSWYQQALGQGPQFIFQYYREEENGRGNFPPRFSGLQFPNYSSELNVNALELDDSALYLCASSLEGPGGRGEQFFGPGTRLTVL.

The rearrangement joins TRBV7-2 to TRBJ2-1; 8 bases are a match to TRBD2. The CDR3 sequence is 14 residues long. V dropped 1 base and J dropped 8; count of bases not matched to a gene: 4. Germline V gene sequence: CDR1 SGHTA, CDR2 FQGNSA. The CDR3 region has the DNA TGTGCCAGCAGCTTAGATTGGCGGGAGGATGAGCAGTTCTTC. Translation: CASSLDWREDEQFF.

The chain recombines TRBV15 with TRBJ2-2; 7 bases are a match to TRBD1. CDR1 is LNHNV, CDR2 YYDKDF, per germline (reference sequence). The J segment lost 7 bases and the V segment lost 2 bases, leaving 10 bases of the junction unmatched. The CDR3 is made up of 16 amino acids. The CDR3 DNA is TGTGCCACCAGCAGAACAGGGGCCAGGGGTGGCGGGGAGCTGTTTTTT. This sequence encodes CATSRTGARGGGELFF.

This clone was detected only once. This sequence joins TRBV19 and TRBJ2-2; D is perhaps TRBD1 (6 bases). V lost 3 bases and J lost 2, with 10 bases in between. The V gene's germline CDR1 is LNHDA and CDR2 SQIVND (reference sequence). The CDR3 sequence is 15 residues long. CDR3 coding DNA: TGTGCCAGTAGTATCGGCAGGGGCAACACCGGGGAGCTGTTTTTT. This codes for CASSIGRGNTGELFF.

This chain connects TRBV19 to TRBJ2-7, with 16 positions matching TRBD2. Unmatched junction bases numbered 7, after V lost 5 bases and J lost 3 bases. This CDR3 has 17 amino acids. Germline assignment: CDR1 LNHDA and CDR2 SQIVND (reference sequence). CDR3 DNA: TGTGCCAGTAGTCTGGGACTAGCGGGAGGGCCCATCTACGAGCAGTACTTC. Its protein product is CASSLGLAGGPIYEQYF.

J is TRBJ2-4 and V is TRBV7-3; D possibly matches TRBD1 or TRBD2 (5 bases each). In germline, CDR1 is SGHTA, CDR2 FQGTGA. CDR3 length: 17 amino acids. V dropped 5 bases and J dropped 7 bases, with 24 bases sitting between them. CDR3 bases: TGTGCCAGCAGCCCAGGGATGAGATCGGGATTTATGAACATTCAGTACTTC. Translation gives CASSPGMRSGFMNIQYF.

V and J are TRBV18 and TRBJ1-2; D not resolved. V lost 6 bases to trimming and J lost 2 bases, with 10 bases between them. This CDR3 has 13 amino acids. Germline-derived CDR1 and CDR2 are KGHSH and LQKENI. CDR3: CASSGGQNYGYTF. In DNA form, the CDR3 reads TGTGCCAGCTCCGGTGGGCAAAACTATGGCTACACCTTC.

The chain has TRBV7-3 and TRBJ2-3; 12 bases fit TRBD2. The CDR3 has 15 amino acids. CDR1 SGHTA and CDR2 FQGTGA come from the germline V gene. After removal of 4 bases from V and 2 bases from J, the junction contained 1 base not matched to a gene. The CDR3 here is CASSSSGRATDTQYF. The CDR3 nucleotides read TGTGCCAGCAGCTCTAGCGGGAGGGCCACAGATACGCAGTATTTT.

The chain uses TRBV28 and TRBJ1-3; D is undetermined. CDR1 is MDHEN, CDR2 SYDVKM, per germline. The CDR3 totals 14 residues. The germline V and J ends were trimmed by 11 bases and 4 bases, with 18 bases remaining between them. CDR3 residues: CAGSKGFPGNTIYF. The CDR3 DNA reads as TGTGCCGGGTCAAAGGGATTTCCCGGAAACACCATATATTTT.

This sequence joins TRBV5-1 and TRBJ2-5, with D perhaps TRBD1 (6 bases). V was clipped by 2 bases and J by 1 base, with 9 bases between them. Germline V gene lookup returns CDR1 SGHRS and CDR2 YFSETQ. The CDR3 runs to 14 residues. The CDR3 DNA follows: TGCGCCAGCAGCTTTGCAGGGGCCCAAGAGACCCAGTACTTC. Translation: CASSFAGAQETQYF.

The chain links TRBV4-1 to TRBJ2-2; TRBD2 aligns across 9 bases. CDR3 length: 16 residues. Germline V gives CDR1 MGHRA, CDR2 YSYEKL. The J segment lost 0 bases and the V segment lost 8 bases, leaving 7 bases of the junction unmatched. CDR3 DNA: TGCGCCAGCTTGAGTAGCGGGAGTCCGAACACCGGGGAGCTGTTTTTT. It codes for CASLSSGSPNTGELFF.

The chain links TRBV4-2 to TRBJ2-7; the D gene is possibly TRBD1 (6 bases). From germline, CDR1 is LGHNA and CDR2 YNFKEQ. The CDR3 totals 15 residues. Trimming pared 0 bases from V and 2 bases from J, leaving 11 bases between. CDR3 sequence (DNA): TGTGCCAGCAGCCAAGATCCAACAGGGACCTACGAGCAGTACTTC. Translation: CASSQDPTGTYEQYF.

This rearrangement joins TRBV5-1 to TRBJ2-5, with 9 positions matching TRBD2. V was clipped by 4 bases and J by 1 base; unmatched bases: 11. The CDR3 has 17 amino acids. CDR1 and CDR2 (germline): SGHRS, YFSETQ. The CDR3: CASSPGVAGEIQETQYF. The DNA of the CDR3 is TGCGCCAGCAGCCCGGGGGTAGCGGGAGAGATCCAAGAGACCCAGTACTTC.

This CDR3 is CASSPIRVWGNEQFF. DNA of the CDR3: TGTGCCAGCTCACCAATCAGGGTCTGGGGGAATGAGCAGTTCTTC. V usage is TRBV18 and J usage is TRBJ2-1; D possibly matches TRBD1 or TRBD2 (5 bases each). The CDR3 covers 15 residues. The ends were cut back, 2 bases at V and 7 bases at J, with 15 bases in the middle. CDR1 and CDR2 from the germline V gene are KGHSH and LQKENI.

The chain links TRBV29-1 to TRBJ2-2; the D gene is possibly TRBD2 (5 bases). Germline V gene data show CDR1 as SQVTM and CDR2 as ANQGSEA. The CDR3 loop spans 11 amino acids. Trimming left V 5 bases short and J 5 bases short, with 6 bases between. This CDR3 reads CSVTGTGELFF. CDR3 in DNA: TGCAGCGTTACGGGGACCGGGGAGCTGTTTTTT.

The J gene is TRBJ2-4, the V gene TRBV5-1; 7 bases match TRBD2. Trimming took 0 bases from V and 3 from J; bases not matched to a gene: 6. The CDR3 has 16 residues. Germline CDR1 reads SGHRS; CDR2 reads YFSETQ. The CDR3 DNA follows: TGCGCCAGCAGCTTGGGGGCGGGAGATGGCAAAAACATTCAGTACTTC. It specifies CASSLGAGDGKNIQYF.

The chain carries TRBV21-1 and TRBJ2-1; TRBD1, the D gene given by the table, was not confirmed from the DNA. TRBV21-1 is noted as a pseudogene. This CDR3 comprises 16 residues. The CDR3: CASSKAKDRSYNEQFF. CDR3 bases: TGTGCCAGCAGCAAAGCAAAAGACAGGTCGTACAATGAGCAGTTCTTC.

This rearrangement joins TRBV27 to TRBJ2-3, with 10 bases aligning to TRBD2. Trimming took 4 bases from V and 3 from J; bases not matched to a gene: 4. CDR1 is MNHEY and CDR2 is SMNVEV in the germline V gene (reference sequence). This CDR3 has 15 residues. The CDR3 region is CASSWGSGGTDTQYF. CDR3 sequence (DNA): TGTGCCAGCAGTTGGGGTAGCGGGGGGACAGATACGCAGTATTTT.

The CDR3, as DNA: TGTGCCACCAGCAGAGATCGCCGGGAGCCAACCTACGAGCAGTACTTC. Its translation is CATSRDRREPTYEQYF. V and J are TRBV15 and TRBJ2-7; tentatively, D is TRBD2 (6 bases). This CDR3 region has 16 residues. Trimming stripped 0 bases from V and 2 bases from J, with 14 bases between. The V gene's germline CDR1 is LNHNV and CDR2 YYDKDF (reference sequence).

This clone was seen a few times. The chain is built from TRBV4-1 and TRBJ2-1; 7 nucleotides agree with TRBD2. The length of the CDR3 is 16 residues. With V trimmed by 4 bases and J by 4 bases, 10 bases remained unmatched. Germline CDR1 is MGHRA and CDR2 is YSYEKL. As DNA, the CDR3 is TGCGCCAGCAGCCCACTGGTAGCGGGTTTATACAATGAGCAGTTCTTC. This gives the protein CASSPLVAGLYNEQFF.

The V call is TRBV12-2, the J call TRBJ2-7; whether TRBD2, the table's D call, matches the DNA was not checked. TRBV12-2 corresponds to a pseudogene. The length of the CDR3 is 15 residues. The CDR3 sequence: CASRLGRDYHYEQYF. CDR3 in DNA: TGTGCAAGTCGCTTAGGCCGGGACTACCACTACGAGCAGTACTTC.

The genes are TRBV25-1 and TRBJ2-2, with TRBD1 matching over 11 bases. The V segment lost 6 bases and the J segment 5 bases; nucleotides outside the gene matches: 2. Per the germline V gene, CDR1 is MGHDK and CDR2 is SYGVNS. The CDR3 runs 14 residues. The CDR3 sequence: CASRGTGGTGELFF. For the CDR3, the DNA is TGTGCCAGCAGGGGGACAGGGGGTACCGGGGAGCTGTTTTTT.

The chain is built from TRBV4-3 and TRBJ2-1, with 9 bases that match TRBD1. The CDR3 extends over 16 amino acids. V shed 3 bases and J 6 bases; nucleotides not matched to a gene: 9. In germline, CDR1 is LGHNA, CDR2 YSLEER. The DNA for the CDR3 is TGCGCCAGCAGCCAGACAGACAGGGGGGTTGGCAATGAGCAGTTCTTC. It is translated as CASSQTDRGVGNEQFF.

This clone was picked up many times. The V and J genes are TRBV18 and TRBJ2-1, with TRBD2 matching 12 bases. Germline V gives CDR1 KGHSH, CDR2 LQKENI. V lost 2 bases, J lost 9 bases, and 8 bases stayed unmatched. CDR3 length: 16 residues. The CDR3 is CASSPMRTSGVGEQFF. Written as DNA, the CDR3 is TGTGCCAGCTCACCAATGAGGACTAGCGGGGTTGGTGAGCAGTTCTTC.

The rearrangement uses TRBV5-1 and TRBJ2-6; no reliable D call. Germline assignment: CDR1 SGHRS and CDR2 YFSETQ. Trimming stripped 1 base from V and 2 bases from J, with 7 bases between. The CDR3 covers 15 residues. Written as DNA, the CDR3 is TGCGCCAGCAGCTTGAATCCTACTGGGGCCAACGTCCTGACTTTC. Encoded protein: CASSLNPTGANVLTF.